Each of the 28 T cell receptor beta chains below was sequenced from the same sample in a study of shared clonotypes between healthy human individuals (dated by TCRdb to 2019 to 2021). Library preparation used the immunoSEQ multiplex PCR assay. Entries here come from immuneACCESS through TCRdb and include only in-frame sequences with V and J called. Some clones fail to appear in such tables; in the studies checked, an unresolved V gene covers under half of the shortfall, and the cause of the remainder is unknown. The sample table holds 500,000 to 700,000 clones, of which 85% to 95% were seen once. The top ten clonotypes cover approximately 0.11% of the sample. CD8 naive samples consisted of CD45RO-negative cells that were positively selected for CCR7, yielding a CD45RA+CCR7+ population without TemRA cells. The sequenced material came from naive CD8+ T cells sorted from blood. The sample's cell subset or site label, decoded: CD45RA+CCR7+. The receptors were sampled from a woman under 40 in good health.

J is TRBJ1-6 and V is TRBV28; D uncertain. Deletions cut 2 bases from V and 5 bases from J, with 10 bases between. The germline V gene encodes CDR1 MDHEN and CDR2 SYDVKM. This CDR3 comprises 15 residues. Here the CDR3 reads CASSLAGIHNSPLHF. The CDR3 nucleotides are TGTGCCAGCAGTTTAGCGGGTATCCATAATTCACCCCTCCACTTT.

The genes are TRBV28 and TRBJ2-7; TRBD2 agrees at 10 bases. V lost 6 bases to trimming and J lost 6 bases; unmatched junction nucleotides: 14. The CDR3 runs to 16 residues. Germline assignment: CDR1 MDHEN and CDR2 SYDVKM. CDR3 DNA: TGTGCCAGCAGCCATCTGAGCGGGAGGGCCGATCCCGAGCAGTACTTC. Its protein product is CASSHLSGRADPEQYF.

The J gene is TRBJ2-7, the V gene TRBV29-1, with 10 positions matching TRBD2. The CDR3 has 14 amino acids. The ends lost 2 bases at V and 2 bases at J; junction bases unmatched: 3. Germline CDR1 is SQVTM and CDR2 is ANQGSEA. CDR3 in amino acids: CSVELSGRPYEQYF. As DNA, the CDR3 is TGCAGCGTTGAACTTAGCGGGAGGCCCTACGAGCAGTACTTC.

This clone has only one observation. The chain links TRBV5-6 to TRBJ1-1; D call uncertain. Germline V gene data show CDR1 as SGHDT and CDR2 as YYEEEE. V gave up 2 bases and J gave up 3 bases, with 8 bases separating them. The CDR3 is made up of 13 amino acids. CDR3 DNA: TGTGCCAGCAGCTTCGGCCGAGACACTGAAGCTTTCTTT. Its translation is CASSFGRDTEAFF. Filled out from reference TRBV5-6 and TRBJ1-1, the complete variable domain reads DAGVTQSPTHLIKTRGQQVTLRCSPKSGHDTVSWYQQALGQGPQFIFQYYEEEERQRGNFPDRFSGHQFPNYSSELNVNALLLGDSALYLCASSFGRDTEAFFGQGTRLTVV.

The chain carries TRBV12-5 and TRBJ1-1, with D maybe TRBD1 (5 bases). CDR3 length equals 16 residues. The germline CDR1 and CDR2 sequences are LGHNT and FRNRAP. Between the trimmed V and J ends, which lost 0 bases and 7 bases, there was a span of 18 bases. CDR3 sequence reads: CASGLVDFYRDDEAFF. The CDR3 DNA reads TGTGCTAGTGGTTTGGTCGACTTCTACCGGGACGATGAAGCTTTCTTT.

The chain joins TRBV2 to TRBJ1-2, with a possible D match to TRBD1 (6 bases). Per germline, CDR1 SNHLY and CDR2 FYNNEI. Trimming cost V 1 base and J 8 bases, with 14 bases left between them. The CDR3 is made up of 14 amino acids. In DNA form, the CDR3 reads TGTGCCAGCAGTGAAGATCAGGGGAGTCAGGGCTACACCTTC. Amino acids: CASSEDQGSQGYTF.

The table lists this clone with a count of one. The chain recombines TRBV5-5 with TRBJ1-2; D uncertain. V was cut by 2 bases and J by 2 bases, with 13 bases left in between. In germline, CDR1 is SGHKS, CDR2 YYEKEE (reference sequence). The CDR3 length is 15 residues. In DNA form, the CDR3 reads TGTGCCAGCAGCTTCGCTCCAGAAACGAACTATGGCTACACCTTC. It specifies CASSFAPETNYGYTF.

V gene TRBV11-2 combines with J gene TRBJ1-5; weak D call: TRBD1 (5 bases). This CDR3 is built from 17 residues. Germline CDR1 and CDR2: SGHAT and FQNNGV. The V gene lost 5 bases and the J gene lost 3 bases, with 20 bases spanning the gap. CDR3 sequence: CASSGKGLYAANQPQHF. CDR3 coding DNA: TGTGCCAGCAGCGGCAAGGGGCTGTACGCGGCCAATCAGCCCCAGCATTTT.

This clone is a singleton in its sample. The chain employs TRBV11-2 and TRBJ2-1; D is undetermined. Germline V lookup: CDR1 SGHAT, CDR2 FQNNGV. The CDR3 has 11 residues. Trimming left V 5 bases short and J 8 bases short, with 7 bases between. This CDR3 is CASSLHYEQFF. CDR3 DNA: TGTGCCAGCAGCCTTCACTATGAGCAGTTCTTC. The variable domain in full, completed from reference TRBV11-2 and TRBJ2-1, reads EAGVAQSPRYKIIEKRQSVAFWCNPISGHATLYWYQQILGQGPKLLIQFQNNGVVDDSQLPKDRFSAERLKGVDSTLKIQPAKLEDSAVYLCASSLHYEQFFGPGTRLTVL.

The J gene is TRBJ1-2, the V gene TRBV19; 9 nucleotides line up with TRBD1. The CDR3 is 13 amino acids. J was trimmed by 5 bases and V by 7 bases; bases with no gene match: 5. Germline V lookup: CDR1 LNHDA, CDR2 SQIVND (reference sequence). This CDR3 reads CASTLQGAYGYTF. The CDR3 DNA follows: TGTGCCAGTACCCTACAGGGGGCATATGGCTACACCTTC.

The V and J genes are TRBV11-2 and TRBJ1-3; no clear D gene. CDR3 size: 18 residues. CDR1 and CDR2 (germline): SGHAT, FQNNGV. V was shortened by 4 bases and J by 0 bases, with 19 bases between the two germline ends. The CDR3 bases are TGTGCCAGCAGCTCACTCGCCCCGGCGCGCTCCTCTGGAAACACCATATATTTT. Residues: CASSSLAPARSSGNTIYF.

As to this clone: This specimen includes other DNA sequences encoding the same CDR3. The chain couples TRBV9 to TRBJ2-1; 8 bases are shared with TRBD1. The CDR3 loop spans 15 amino acids. J lost 2 bases, V lost 4 bases, and 5 bases had no gene match. The germline V gene has CDR1 SGDLS and CDR2 YYNGEE. The CDR3 bases are TGTGCCAGCAGCCGAACAGGGGGTCCCTACAATGAGCAGTTCTTC. The encoded protein is CASSRTGGPYNEQFF.

V usage is TRBV30 and J usage is TRBJ2-1; unclear D gene. V was clipped by 1 base and J by 5 bases, with 6 bases between them. This CDR3 contains 12 residues. Germline-derived CDR1 and CDR2 are GTSNPN and SVGIG (reference sequence). CDR3: CAWSGGHNEQFF. CDR3 bases: TGTGCCTGGAGTGGTGGGCACAATGAGCAGTTCTTC.

Details on this clone: Other DNA variants within this sample encode the same CDR3. The V gene is TRBV5-6, the J gene TRBJ2-7; tentatively, D is TRBD2 (5 bases). This CDR3 has 11 residues. From germline, CDR1 is SGHDT and CDR2 YYEEEE. Trimming cost V 2 bases and J 6 bases, with 6 bases left between them. This chain's CDR3 is CASSLEGEQYF. The CDR3 nucleotides are TGTGCCAGCAGCTTAGAGGGCGAGCAGTACTTC.

This chain uses TRBV6-5 with TRBJ2-1; TRBD1 aligns across 8 bases. Germline CDR1 MNHEY, CDR2 SVGAGI. V was clipped by 4 bases and J by 8 bases; unmatched bases: 10. This CDR3 spans 15 amino acids. This CDR3 reads CASSLDRVVKDEQFF. CDR3 DNA sequence: TGTGCCAGCAGTTTGGACAGGGTTGTCAAGGATGAGCAGTTCTTC.

The CDR3 sequence is CASSFYPSSYEQYF. The CDR3 DNA reads TGTGCCAGCAGTTTCTATCCTTCCTCCTACGAGCAGTACTTC. This sequence joins TRBV27 and TRBJ2-7; D remains unclear. There are 14 residues in the CDR3. CDR1 and CDR2 (germline): MNHEY, SMNVEV (reference sequence). Trimming removed 3 bases at V and 0 bases at J, with 9 bases between.

The chain joins TRBV11-2 to TRBJ2-5; D may be TRBD1 or TRBD2 (5 bases each). Germline assignment: CDR1 SGHAT and CDR2 FQNNGV. V was clipped by 1 base and J by 5 bases, with 14 bases between them. The CDR3 consists of 15 residues. The chain's CDR3 is CASSLGVLGVETQYF. CDR3 coding DNA: TGTGCCAGCAGCTTAGGGGTCCTGGGGGTGGAGACCCAGTACTTC.

J is TRBJ2-7 and V is TRBV25-1; 8 bases are a match to TRBD1. This CDR3 has 14 residues. J gave up 5 bases and V 5 bases, and 8 bases lay outside the gene matches. Germline CDR1 MGHDK, CDR2 SYGVNS. In nucleotides, the CDR3 is TGTGCCAGCAGTAGAGGGACAGGTCCCAACGAGCAGTACTTC. Translated: CASSRGTGPNEQYF.

The CDR3 bases are TGTGCCAGCAGCTTGGGTCAGGGCGGAGTCTCCTACGAGCAGTACTTC. Translated: CASSLGQGGVSYEQYF. The rearrangement joins TRBV5-6 to TRBJ2-7; TRBD1 is a possible D gene (5 bases). V was pared by 0 bases and J by 0 bases, with 13 bases between. Germline-derived CDR1 and CDR2 are SGHDT and YYEEEE. The CDR3 sequence is 16 residues long.

The chain is built from TRBV28 and TRBJ2-7; 10 nucleotides line up with TRBD2. The CDR3 loop spans 14 amino acids. CDR1 and CDR2 (germline): MDHEN, SYDVKM. V lost 6 bases, J lost 6 bases, and 8 bases stayed unmatched. Here the CDR3 DNA reads TGTGCCAGCAGGATAGCGGGAGGAACCGGCGAGCAGTACTTC. Residues: CASRIAGGTGEQYF. The complete variable domain, with remaining parts taken from reference TRBV28 and TRBJ2-7, reads DVKVTQSSRYLVKRTGEKVFLECVQDMDHENMFWYRQDPGLGLRLIYFSYDVKMKEKGDIPEGYSVSREKKERFSLILESASTNQTSMYLCASRIAGGTGEQYFGPGTRLTVT.

J is TRBJ1-3 and V is TRBV5-6, with a weak D call TRBD1 (6 bases). The CDR3 runs 15 residues. Germline assignment: CDR1 SGHDT and CDR2 YYEEEE. Trimming left V 4 bases short and J 4 bases short, with 15 bases between. The CDR3 DNA reads as TGTGCCAGCAGCGGGGCGCAGGGGTCCGGAAACACCATATATTTT. Translated, it gives CASSGAQGSGNTIYF.

The CDR3 sequence is CASSLTLRYTEAFF. CDR3 DNA: TGTGCCAGCTCTCTAACGTTGCGGTACACTGAAGCTTTCTTT. This rearrangement joins TRBV6-5 to TRBJ1-1; no definite D call. Germline assignment: CDR1 MNHEY and CDR2 SVGAGI. With 8 bases removed from V and 3 bases from J, the gap between germline ends came to 16 bases. The CDR3 covers 14 residues.

The rearrangement links TRBV7-3 to TRBJ2-1; unclear D gene. The CDR3 runs 13 residues. V was clipped by 3 bases and J by 5 bases, with 8 bases between them. The germline V gene encodes CDR1 SGHTA and CDR2 FQGTGA. CDR3 DNA sequence: TGTGCCAGCAGCTTGTATGGGAACAATGAGCAGTTCTTC. This translates into CASSLYGNNEQFF.

V gene TRBV2 combines with J gene TRBJ2-1, with 7 bases identical to TRBD2. The CDR3 has 16 amino acids. Germline V gene sequence: CDR1 SNHLY, CDR2 FYNNEI. V lost 6 bases, J lost 4 bases, and 12 bases stayed unmatched. CDR3 sequence: CASREQWSGKYNEQFF. The DNA of the CDR3 is TGTGCCAGCAGGGAACAGTGGAGCGGGAAGTACAATGAGCAGTTCTTC.

V gene TRBV2 combines with J gene TRBJ1-1; 9 nucleotides agree with TRBD1. This CDR3 is built from 15 residues. The germline gives CDR1 SNHLY, CDR2 FYNNEI. With V trimmed by 6 bases and J by 8 bases, 13 bases remained unmatched. The DNA for the CDR3 is TGTGCCAGCAGCGGACAGGGGCGGGAGGGCACCGAAGCTTTCTTT. This gives the protein CASSGQGREGTEAFF.

The chain uses TRBV27 and TRBJ1-4; unclear D gene. The CDR3 consists of 13 residues. Germline values: CDR1 MNHEY, CDR2 SMNVEV (reference sequence). Trimming removed 1 base at V and 8 bases at J, with 8 bases between. The CDR3 reads CASSLYPGEKLFF. The CDR3 region has the DNA TGTGCCAGCAGTTTATATCCGGGAGAAAAACTGTTTTTT.

This chain uses TRBV2 with TRBJ1-4, with D maybe TRBD1 (5 bases). The CDR3 contains 16 residues. Germline assignment: CDR1 SNHLY and CDR2 FYNNEI. Trimming cost V 4 bases and J 0 bases, with 12 bases left between them. The CDR3 loop reads CASSVGQGATNEKLFF. The CDR3 bases are TGTGCCAGCAGTGTCGGGCAGGGCGCAACTAATGAAAAACTGTTTTTT. The entire variable domain, with the rest obtained from reference TRBV2 and TRBJ1-4, is as follows: EPEVTQTPSHQVTQMGQEVILRCVPISNHLYFYWYRQILGQKVEFLVSFYNNEISEKSEIFDDQFSVERPDGSNFTLKIRSTKLEDSAMYFCASSVGQGATNEKLFFGSGTQLSVL.

In regard to this clone: Other DNA sequences in the sample encode the same CDR3. The genes are TRBV27 and TRBJ2-5; TRBD1 is a possible D gene (6 bases). The germline CDR1 and CDR2 sequences are MNHEY and SMNVEV (reference sequence). V was pared by 1 base and J by 4 bases, with 10 bases between. The CDR3 is 14 amino acids. CDR3 sequence reads: CASSLLGAGETQYF. Here the CDR3 DNA reads TGTGCCAGCAGTTTATTGGGGGCTGGAGAGACCCAGTACTTC.